A selection of T cell receptor beta chains follows, all from one sample in a study of shared clonotypes between healthy human individuals. The assay was immunoSEQ multiplex PCR, and TCRdb's table has in-frame clones only and misses some. The table shows 850,000 to 1,200,000 clones, with about 74% occurring only once. Sequencing input: memory CD4+ T cells sorted from blood. The source of these receptors is a man between 18 and 29 years old in good health. The CDR3 runs from the conserved cysteine through the conserved F or W. The D gene is left open where the match is weak. Size is stated for part of the rows, as once, few or many counts, or as a class when the clone is expanded.

d_call	v_call	clone_size	j_call	cdr3_nt	cdr3_aa
-	TRBV5-1	once	TRBJ2-7	TGCGCCAGCAGCCCTGAGGCAGGGAATGCCTACGAGCAGTACTTC	CASSPEAGNAYEQYF
-	TRBV2	once	TRBJ2-7	TGTGCCAGCAGTGAGGTTTCCAACGAGCAGTACTTC	CASSEVSNEQYF
-	TRBV27	few	TRBJ1-1	TGTGCCAGCAGTCTACTAGCCCCGATGAACACTGAAGCTTTCTTT	CASSLLAPMNTEAFF
TRBD1	TRBV5-4	-	TRBJ1-2	TGTGCCAGCAGCTTGGCTTTTACAGGGGAGAATGGCTACACCTTC	CASSLAFTGENGYTF
-	TRBV4-1	-	TRBJ2-5	TGCGCCAGCAGCCAGGCAAGGGGGGGAGTGGAGACCCAGTACTTC	CASSQARGGVETQYF
TRBD2	TRBV9	-	TRBJ2-7	TGTGCCAGCAGCGGCTCGGGACTAGCGAGCGAGCAGTACTTC	CASSGSGLASEQYF
TRBD1	TRBV28	-	TRBJ1-6	TGTGCCAGCAGTACGGACAGGGCGTTGATTAATTCACCCCTCCACTTT	CASSTDRALINSPLHF
-	TRBV7-2	once	TRBJ1-1	TGTGCCAGCAGCTTTCGCCGGGACACTGAAGCTTTCTTT	CASSFRRDTEAFF
-	TRBV7-5	-	TRBJ2-6	TGTGCCAGAATTAGGAGTAGACAAAGTCGGGCCAACGTCCTGACTTTC	CARIRSRQSRANVLTF
-	TRBV7-9	-	TRBJ1-4	TGTGCCAGCAGCCCAAGCGGCGGGTATAAACTGTTTTTT	CASSPSGGYKLFF
TRBD2	TRBV5-8	-	TRBJ2-3	TGTGCCAGCAGCTTGGGCGGGGGGGCCTTCCCAGATACGCAGTATTTT	CASSLGGGAFPDTQYF
TRBD2	TRBV11-2	once	TRBJ2-1	TGTGCCAGCAGCTTAGATTCGGCTAGCGGGAGTGTACTGTTCTTC	CASSLDSASGSVLFF
TRBD2	TRBV7-2	-	TRBJ2-3	TGTGCCAGCAGTTTGGGGACTAGCGGGGGCACAGATACGCAGTATTTT	CASSLGTSGGTDTQYF
-	TRBV6-1	-	TRBJ1-5	TGTGCGACGGGGGTACAGGAAAATCAGCCCCAGCATTTT	CATGVQENQPQHF
-	TRBV6-5	-	TRBJ2-2	TGTGCCAGCAGTTACGGGCCAGGGAACACCGGGGAGCTGTTTTTT	CASSYGPGNTGELFF
TRBD2	TRBV7-6	-	TRBJ2-7	TGTGCCAGCAGCCCCCGGTTAGCTAGCGGGGGGACCTACGAGCAGTACTTC	CASSPRLASGGTYEQYF
TRBD1	TRBV5-1	-	TRBJ1-2	TGCGCCAGCAGCCTCGGACAGGGAGTCCTACCATTTTATGGCTACACCTTC	CASSLGQGVLPFYGYTF
TRBD2	TRBV7-2	-	TRBJ2-7	TGTGCCAGCAGCACAGGACTAGCGGGAGGGTCCTACGAGCAGTACTTC	CASSTGLAGGSYEQYF
-	TRBV27	-	TRBJ2-1	TGTGCCAGCAAGGAGACGAGCTCCTACAATGAGCAGTTCTTC	CASKETSSYNEQFF
-	TRBV6-5	-	TRBJ1-4	TGTGCCAGCAGTTCTCCGGGTGAAAAACTGTTTTTT	CASSSPGEKLFF
-	TRBV29-1	-	TRBJ2-5	TGCAGCGTTGAAGGGACACTAGGATTCCAAGAGACCCAGTACTTC	CSVEGTLGFQETQYF
-	TRBV2	-	TRBJ2-2	TGTGCCAGCAGCGAACAGAAGCCCAACACCGGGGAGCTGTTTTTT	CASSEQKPNTGELFF
-	TRBV7-2	-	TRBJ2-1	TGTGCCAGCAGCTTAGCGGTTCTGTACAATGAGCAGTTCTTC	CASSLAVLYNEQFF
-	TRBV29-1	-	TRBJ1-1	TGCAGCGCTTTCGGGGTGAACACTGAAGCTTTCTTT	CSAFGVNTEAFF
-	TRBV5-1	-	TRBJ1-4	TGCGCCAGCAGCTTGAATTCCGCCCTTCCTAATGAAAAACTGTTTTTT	CASSLNSALPNEKLFF
-	TRBV30	-	TRBJ2-7	TGTGCCTGGAGTGTATTAATAGGGGCGGGAGAGCAGTACTTC	CAWSVLIGAGEQYF
TRBD2	TRBV7-8	-	TRBJ2-3	TGTGCCAGCAGTTTAAATAGCGGGACAGATACGCAGTATTTT	CASSLNSGTDTQYF
TRBD1	TRBV19	-	TRBJ1-6	TGTGCCAGTAGTACGACAGGGGGGAATTCACCCCTCCACTTT	CASSTTGGNSPLHF
TRBD1	TRBV27	-	TRBJ1-2	TGTGCCAGCAGTTTAACCGGGACAGGGGTGGGTTTCTATGGCTACACCTTC	CASSLTGTGVGFYGYTF
TRBD2	TRBV23-1	-	TRBJ2-7	TGCGCCAGCAGGGGAGGGTTCCGTCAAAGCTCCTACGAGCAGTACTTC	CASRGGFRQSSYEQYF
-	TRBV7-2	-	TRBJ2-7	TGTGCCAGCAGCTCCTACGCCCAATACTCCTACGAGCAGTACTTC	CASSSYAQYSYEQYF
TRBD1	TRBV5-1	-	TRBJ1-4	TGCGCCAGCAGCCCTGGACAGGTTTGGGAAAAACTGTTTTTT	CASSPGQVWEKLFF
-	TRBV7-2	-	TRBJ2-2	TGTGCCAGCAGCTTCCCTCCTGGGGAGCTGTTTTTT	CASSFPPGELFF
TRBD2	TRBV2	once	TRBJ2-1	TGTGCCAGCACCCTGGGACTAGGTGAGCAGTTCTTC	CASTLGLGEQFF
-	TRBV7-6	once	TRBJ2-1	TGTGCCAGCAGCTTAGCCCCCCGCGGTGAGCAGTTCTTC	CASSLAPRGEQFF
TRBD2	TRBV4-1	few	TRBJ2-2	TGCGCCAGCAGCCAAGTAGCGGGGGGGCAAGCCGGGGAGCTGTTTTTT	CASSQVAGGQAGELFF
TRBD2	TRBV9	-	TRBJ2-1	TGTGCCAGCAGCGTAGTTCCCCGGGAGGGCAAAAATGAGCAGTTCTTC	CASSVVPREGKNEQFF
-	TRBV9	few	TRBJ2-3	TGTGCCAGCAGCGTCCCACCGGGGCGGCAGACAGATACGCAGTATTTT	CASSVPPGRQTDTQYF
-	TRBV2	once	TRBJ2-4	TGTGCCAGCAGTCCAAGGGGTTTCAACATTCAGTACTTC	CASSPRGFNIQYF
-	TRBV5-6	-	TRBJ2-2	TGTGCCAGCAGCCCTTTACGGGGAACCGGGGAGCTGTTTTTT	CASSPLRGTGELFF
-	TRBV5-1	-	TRBJ2-3	TGCGCCAGCGGCCAATTACTAACCACAGATACGCAGTATTTT	CASGQLLTTDTQYF
TRBD1	TRBV5-1	once	TRBJ2-7	TGCGCCAGCAAGGACAGGGGCTACGAGCAGTACTTC	CASKDRGYEQYF
-	TRBV11-2	-	TRBJ2-1	TGTGCCAGCAGCTTTGCCGGGTCACTGGGGTTGAATGAGCAGTTCTTC	CASSFAGSLGLNEQFF
-	TRBV7-9	many	TRBJ2-5	TGTGCCAGCAGCTTAGATGAGGGGGAGACCCAGTACTTC	CASSLDEGETQYF
-	TRBV7-2	-	TRBJ1-3	TGTGCCAGCAGCTTAGGGGACATTAACTCTGGAAACACCATATATTTT	CASSLGDINSGNTIYF
-	TRBV28	-	TRBJ2-3	TGTGCCAGCAGTTTGGGTAACACAGATACGCAGTATTTT	CASSLGNTDTQYF
TRBD1	TRBV9	-	TRBJ2-1	TGTGCCAGCAGCACGTCGGGACAGGGTGGAAATGAGCAGTTCTTC	CASSTSGQGGNEQFF
TRBD2	TRBV29-1	few	TRBJ2-3	TGCAGCGTTGCGTTCCGCGGGGGGTCCACAGATACGCAGTATTTT	CSVAFRGGSTDTQYF
-	TRBV7-2	few	TRBJ1-2	TGTGCCAGCAGCCCAGGGGAGCGACAGAAGGACGGCTACACCTTC	CASSPGERQKDGYTF
-	TRBV5-8	few	TRBJ2-5	TGTGCCAGCAGCTTGTTTGGAGAGGAGACCCAGTACTTC	CASSLFGEETQYF
-	TRBV30	few	TRBJ1-5	TGTGCCTGGGGCGAGGGAAATAGCAATCAGCCCCAGCATTTT	CAWGEGNSNQPQHF
TRBD1	TRBV7-2	-	TRBJ2-1	TGTGCCAGCAGCGTCGAAACAGGGGTCGGAGAGCAGTTCTTC	CASSVETGVGEQFF
-	TRBV6-6	-	TRBJ2-7	TGTGCCAGCAGCGATCCCTCTAGGTACGAGCAGTACTTC	CASSDPSRYEQYF
-	TRBV7-2	once	TRBJ1-4	TGTGCCAGCAGCTTAGTCGATAGAGCCAGCGGACATGAAAAACTGTTTTTT	CASSLVDRASGHEKLFF
-	TRBV10-3	once	TRBJ1-1	TGTGCCATCTCAACAGGCGGATTCGTTGAAGCTTTCTTT	CAISTGGFVEAFF
-	TRBV5-1	-	TRBJ1-2	TGCGCCAGCAGTCCAACAACCGACGTTAAGTATGGCTACACCTTC	CASSPTTDVKYGYTF
-	TRBV5-6	-	TRBJ2-2	TGTGCCAGCAGCTTGGGAGAGGGCAGGGACACCGGGGAGCTGTTTTTT	CASSLGEGRDTGELFF
-	TRBV19	-	TRBJ1-3	TGTGCCAGTAACCCCACCCTGGCAGGGGACGGCACCATATATTTT	CASNPTLAGDGTIYF